The present TCR beta chain was sequenced within a study of regulatory T cells in long-lasting Graves disease. The study, taken as a whole, reports: The study found TRBV28, TRBJ1-2 and TRBJ2-5 favored in persistent disease. Among persistent patients, a larger number of public clonotypes were shared (about 2,800) than among newly diagnosed patients (around 980).

This clonotype has just a few counts. Its antigen remains unidentified. At one of its ends the junction is not consistent with the germline gene, which may arise from a read error. iRepertoire HTBI primers and Arm-PCR of CDR3 regions built TCR beta libraries. TCRdb analysed the multiplex PCR reads with MiXCR anew, one entry per CDR3 protein. The sample holds approximately 690,000 distinct CDR3 sequences, 25% to 35% seen once. The CDR3 spans 15 residues. Germline V CDR1 and CDR2: DFQATT, SNEGSKA (reference sequence). The time point was: persistent/refractory GD, antithyroid drugs over 5 years with positive TRAb. TCR sequences were obtained from RNA taken from PBMCs. Peripheral blood, roughly 10 milliliters of it, was drawn into EDTA tubes.

The chain links TRBV20-1 to TRBJ1-1; 10 nucleotides agree with TRBD1. This sequence originates from a female donor with Graves disease. The sequenced sample was peripheral blood mononuclear cells (PBMCs), obtained when the disease was refractory, from a patient treated with antithyroid drugs. Written as DNA, the CDR3 is TGCAGTGCCGCCCCAACGGGACAGGGGAACGCTGAAGCTTTCTTT. Amino acid sequence: CSAAPTGQGNAEAFF.